Below are 15 T cell receptor beta chains sequenced from a single sample in a study of blood T cell repertoires in COVID-19. Here immunoSEQ multiplex PCR was the method, and the copy in TCRdb shows in-frame clones only, minus some. The sample shows around 430,000 clones, about 91% of them seen only once. The sequenced material came from peripheral blood. The receptors were sampled from a woman aged 45-60 years with COVID-19, enrolled during active disease.

The genes are TRBV7-2 and TRBJ1-1, with D unresolved. The CDR3 is 15 residues long. Looked up from germline, CDR1 is SGHTA and CDR2 is FQGNSA. V was clipped by 5 bases and J by 7 bases, with 20 bases between them. CDR3 sequence reads: CASSPREGSSREAFF. CDR3 DNA sequence: TGTGCCAGCAGCCCCCGGGAAGGGTCTAGCCGTGAAGCTTTCTTT.

The chain links TRBV3-1 (or the pseudogene TRBV3-2) to TRBJ1-5, with D maybe TRBD1 (6 bases). Germline V gene lookup returns CDR1 LGHDT and CDR2 YNNKEL (reference sequence). V shed 1 base and J shed 7 bases, with 14 bases lying between them. The CDR3 spans 15 residues. The CDR3 loop is CASSQAGGGGQPQHF. The CDR3 nucleotides read TGTGCCAGCAGCCAAGCGGGGGGAGGGGGGCAGCCCCAGCATTTT.

The genes are TRBV5-4 and TRBJ2-5; a weak D match, TRBD1 (6 bases). This CDR3 is built from 14 residues. The germline V gene encodes CDR1 SGHNT and CDR2 YYREEE (reference sequence). Deletions cut 4 bases from V and 3 bases from J, with 13 bases between. The CDR3 sequence: CASSPGQQEETQYF. In DNA, the CDR3 is TGTGCCAGCAGCCCCGGACAGCAAGAAGAGACCCAGTACTTC.

The gene calls are TRBV4-1 and TRBJ1-2; TRBD1 is a possible D gene (6 bases). Per the germline V gene, CDR1 is MGHRA and CDR2 is YSYEKL. The ends were cut back, 4 bases at V and 8 bases at J, with 14 bases in the middle. The CDR3 consists of 13 residues. The CDR3 sequence is CASSRTGLEGYTF. CDR3 coding DNA: TGCGCCAGCAGCCGCACAGGGCTGGAGGGCTACACCTTC.

V usage is TRBV12-5 and J usage is TRBJ2-7; perhaps TRBD1 as D (5 bases). The ends were cut back, 0 bases at V and 7 bases at J, with 19 bases in the middle. This CDR3 is 16 amino acids long. Germline V gives CDR1 LGHNT, CDR2 FRNRAP. Here the CDR3 reads CASGLVVGQGLGEQYF. The CDR3 DNA reads as TGTGCTAGTGGTTTGGTAGTGGGCCAGGGCCTAGGGGAGCAGTACTTC.

The V and J genes are TRBV6-1 and TRBJ1-2, with 7 bases matching TRBD1. The CDR3 consists of 18 residues. The germline gives CDR1 MNHNS, CDR2 SASEGT. J lost 6 bases, V lost 0 bases, and 16 bases had no gene match. As DNA, the CDR3 is TGTGCCAGCAGTGAAGCGCTCTGGGAAGGGGGCGCAAGAAATGGCTACACCTTC. Translation gives CASSEALWEGGARNGYTF.

The chain couples TRBV5-6 to TRBJ1-2, with TRBD1 matching over 9 bases. Germline CDR1 reads SGHDT; CDR2 reads YYEEEE. The CDR3 totals 13 residues. After removal of 4 bases from V and 6 bases from J, the junction contained 4 bases not matched to a gene. The CDR3 spells CASSPDRGNGYTF. CDR3 nucleotide sequence: TGTGCCAGCAGCCCGGACAGGGGCAATGGCTACACCTTC. Full variable domain (rest looked up from reference TRBV5-6 and TRBJ1-2): DAGVTQSPTHLIKTRGQQVTLRCSPKSGHDTVSWYQQALGQGPQFIFQYYEEEERQRGNFPDRFSGHQFPNYSSELNVNALLLGDSALYLCASSPDRGNGYTFGSGTRLTVV.

The gene calls are TRBV7-2 and TRBJ1-2, with D perhaps TRBD1 (6 bases). The CDR3 totals 14 residues. V lost 0 bases to trimming and J lost 4 bases, with 9 bases between them. CDR1 is SGHTA and CDR2 is FQGNSA in the germline V gene. The CDR3 reads CASSLAQGPYGYTF. CDR3 DNA sequence: TGTGCCAGCAGCTTAGCGCAGGGGCCCTATGGCTACACCTTC.

The chain uses TRBV7-8 and TRBJ1-2, with a weak D call TRBD1 (5 bases). In germline, CDR1 is SGHVS, CDR2 FQNEAQ. V was shortened by 1 base and J by 7 bases, with 13 bases between the two germline ends. This CDR3 comprises 14 residues. Here the CDR3 DNA reads TGTGCCAGCAGCTTAGGGACAAGGGGAAGTGGCTACACCTTC. Its translation: CASSLGTRGSGYTF. Drawing the rest from reference TRBV7-8 and TRBJ1-2, the complete variable domain is GAGVSQSPRYKVAKRGQDVALRCDPISGHVSLFWYQQALGQGPEFLTYFQNEAQLDKSGLPSDRFFAERPEGSVSTLKIQRTQQEDSAVYLCASSLGTRGSGYTFGSGTRLTVV.

The chain carries TRBV6-6 and TRBJ1-3; 8 nucleotides match TRBD1. The CDR3 sequence is 14 residues long. Per the germline V gene, CDR1 is MNHNY and CDR2 is SVGAGI (reference sequence). Trimming removed 8 bases from V and 4 bases from J; junction bases left unmatched: 7. In DNA, the CDR3 is TGTGCCAGCGGGCAGGGGGCGCAAGGAAACACCATATATTTT. Encoded protein: CASGQGAQGNTIYF.

The chain joins TRBV14 to TRBJ1-2, with D possibly matching TRBD1 (5 bases). The CDR3 consists of 14 residues. Deletions cut 4 bases from V and 6 bases from J, with 15 bases between. Germline CDR1 reads SGHDN; CDR2 reads FVKESK. This CDR3 is CASSLHGGVDGYTF. The CDR3 region has the DNA TGTGCCAGCAGCCTGCACGGAGGGGTAGATGGCTACACCTTC.

The genes are TRBV7-8 and TRBJ1-2; D uncertain. CDR1 SGHVS and CDR2 FQNEAQ come from the germline V gene. CDR3 size: 13 residues. Trimming shortened V by 5 bases and J by 3 bases, and 10 bases separated the two germline ends. CDR3: CASSPAGYYGYTF. CDR3 DNA sequence: TGTGCCAGCAGCCCCGCCGGGTACTATGGCTACACCTTC.

This clone was detected once. The chain joins TRBV7-6 to TRBJ1-2; D might be TRBD1 (6 bases). CDR1 is SGHVS, CDR2 FNYEAQ, per germline. The CDR3 is 15 residues long. V shed 5 bases and J shed 8 bases, with 21 bases lying between them. CDR3 region: CASSRASPGDGGYTF. The DNA of the CDR3 is TGTGCCAGCAGCCGGGCGAGTCCAGGGGACGGCGGCTACACCTTC.

V and J are TRBV7-9 and TRBJ1-4; D is unresolved. The V and J ends lost 5 bases and 8 bases respectively, with 18 bases between them. The germline V gene has CDR1 SEHNR and CDR2 FQNEAQ (reference sequence). This CDR3 is 15 amino acids long. The CDR3 coding sequence is TGTGCCAGCAGCCCCGCCGGCCGGGATCAGGAAAAACTGTTTTTT. Protein product: CASSPAGRDQEKLFF.

This clone showed up just once. This chain links TRBV28 with TRBJ2-7; D might be TRBD1 (6 bases). Germline lookup yields CDR1 MDHEN and CDR2 SYDVKM. The CDR3 has 16 amino acids. V lost 3 bases, J lost 1 base, and 16 bases lay in between. This CDR3 reads CASSFPTGLGSYEQYF. CDR3 sequence (DNA): TGTGCCAGCAGTTTCCCCACAGGGTTGGGATCCTACGAGCAGTACTTC.